Sequencing of this T cell receptor (beta chain) was carried out in a study of monozygotic twins with cystic fibrosis. The table lists this clone with a count of one. Its target is not known. Study observations and caveats: Monozygotic CF twins shared more identical nucleotide clonotypes than unrelated patients. No link emerged between shared CDR3 counts and age, concordance or severity. J usage was most co-twin-similar in 8 of 16 pairs, V in 13. Median Simpson clonality of 0.0095 suggested naive T cells predominated.

Some clones are missing from TCRdb's copy, which holds only in-frame ones; the method was immunoSEQ multiplex PCR. The repertoire holds about 35,000 clones, with approximately 65% as singletons. The CDR3 length is 14 residues. Germline V gene data show CDR1 as LNHDA and CDR2 as SQIVND (reference sequence). V was cut by 4 bases and J by 7 bases, with 14 bases left in between. The chain carries TRBV19 and TRBJ1-5, with D tentatively TRBD1 (6 bases). Source material: blood. The TCR comes from a girl aged 5-17 years with cystic fibrosis. CDR3 sequence (DNA): TGTGCCAGTAGTACGCGGACAGTTAAGCAGCCCCAGCATTTT. It specifies CASSTRTVKQPQHF.